These T cell receptor beta chains were read from a single sample in a study of pediatric ulcerative colitis. Assay: immunoSEQ multiplex PCR; the TCRdb copy retains only in-frame clones and omits some. This table has tens of thousands of clones, around 81% appearing once. The specimen was gut tissue. These receptors were obtained from a girl aged 10-17 years with moderate ulcerative colitis. The CDR3 runs from the conserved cysteine through the conserved F or W.

CDR3 length | J gene | V gene | CDR3 protein
14 | TRBJ1-4 | TRBV25-1 | CASSETATNEKLFF
15 | TRBJ2-5 | TRBV5-8 | CASSLQTGLEETQYF
14 | TRBJ2-1 | TRBV6-1 | CASTRGGRSSEQFF
14 | TRBJ2-5 | TRBV5-4 | CASTRDRQQETQYF
12 | TRBJ2-5 | TRBV30 | CAWSLAGETQYF
13 | TRBJ1-1 | TRBV28 | CASSLPGGTEAFF
15 | TRBJ2-1 | TRBV28 | CASSSTGRAYNEQFF
13 | TRBJ1-6 | TRBV30 | CAWGEGEGTPLHF
12 | TRBJ1-1 | TRBV5-1 | CASSLEGPEAFF
15 | TRBJ2-5 | TRBV29-1 | CSVAIDRGSGETQYF
14 | TRBJ1-5 | TRBV5-1 | CASAQGGPNQPQHF
14 | TRBJ2-1 | TRBV29-1 | CSARTSGWGNEQFF
16 | TRBJ1-1 | TRBV7-2 | CASSLSGGRSGTEAFF
17 | TRBJ1-4 | TRBV11-2 | CASSLDLGVLSNEKLFF
16 | TRBJ2-3 | TRBV7-8 | CASSPLGAGLTDTQYF
14 | TRBJ2-7 | TRBV5-1 | CASSLAGDSYEQYF
15 | TRBJ1-2 | TRBV10-3 | CAITSWGQGEGGYTF
14 | TRBJ1-2 | TRBV4-2 | CASSQDVSNYGYTF
13 | TRBJ1-1 | TRBV10-3 | CAISPGQGTEAFF
14 | TRBJ2-3 | TRBV5-1 | CASGIAGERDTQYF
15 | TRBJ2-1 | TRBV29-1 | CSVSLTGGLYNEQFF
13 | TRBJ2-7 | TRBV9 | CASSVAGGTEQYF
15 | TRBJ2-6 | TRBV2 | CASTGQVTGANVLTF
14 | TRBJ2-7 | TRBV29-1 | CSVEFFTPSYEQYF
13 | TRBJ1-1 | TRBV14 | CASSLSINTEAFF
18 | TRBJ1-2 | TRBV27 | CASSLFAEAGRLNYGYTF
12 | TRBJ2-2 | TRBV25-1 | CASIGGAGELFF
15 | TRBJ2-5 | TRBV28 | CASSRSATHEETQYF
15 | TRBJ2-3 | TRBV5-1 | CASSTGGSGTDTQYF
13 | TRBJ1-1 | TRBV7-2 | CASSPRVVTEAFF
15 | TRBJ1-1 | TRBV5-1 | CASSLGGWDSTEAFF
15 | TRBJ1-2 | TRBV9 | CASSSSGPTLYGYTF
12 | TRBJ2-7 | TRBV29-1 | CSVGFMEYEQYF
17 | TRBJ1-1 | TRBV11-2 | CASSPTLGRGRGTEAFF
14 | TRBJ1-1 | TRBV19 | CASSISGGHFEAFF
10 | TRBJ2-5 | TRBV6-9 | CASQSETQYF
11 | TRBJ2-3 | TRBV6-5 | CASSFSDTQYF
16 | TRBJ1-1 | TRBV28 | CASSLGGRAGIAEAFF
15 | TRBJ2-1 | TRBV21-1 | CASSKGEGGYNEQFF
14 | TRBJ1-3 | TRBV5-4 | CASSLAGYGNTIYF
14 | TRBJ2-7 | TRBV5-1 | CASSSDRGVGRQYF
14 | TRBJ1-1 | TRBV11-1 | CASSLRRMNTEAFF
13 | TRBJ1-1 | TRBV2 | CASSGQPNTEAFF
15 | TRBJ1-2 | TRBV5-1 | CASSFEGGTLADSTF
17 | TRBJ2-1 | TRBV9 | CASSVAGRGQGINEQFF
13 | TRBJ1-5 | TRBV28 | CASSMGRLEVQHF
15 | TRBJ2-1 | TRBV6-1 | CASRSSGIGYNEQFF
16 | TRBJ2-1 | TRBV4-1 | CASSQALGTGIYEQFF
14 | TRBJ2-3 | TRBV5-1 | CASASGGAIDTQYF
13 | TRBJ2-7 | TRBV10-3 | CAIGGQLSYEQYF